The 6 T cell receptor beta chains below all came from one sample that was sequenced in a study of blood T cell repertoires in COVID-19. TCRdb's table, derived via immunoSEQ multiplex PCR, lists solely in-frame clones and lacks some. The sample lists 140,000 to 150,000 clones; around 89% were seen once. The source material was peripheral blood. The receptors originated from a man aged 60 to 75 with active or convalescent COVID-19.

The chain joins TRBV6-5 to TRBJ2-2, with D perhaps matching TRBD2 (5 bases). V lost 6 bases to trimming and J lost 6 bases, with 8 bases between them. This CDR3 is 12 amino acids long. Germline loops: CDR1 MNHEY, CDR2 SVGAGI. The CDR3 reads CASRRGAGELFF. The DNA of the CDR3 is TGTGCCAGCAGACGGGGAGCCGGGGAGCTGTTTTTT.

The rearrangement uses TRBV27 and TRBJ1-4, with a possible D match to TRBD1 (6 bases). V shed 5 bases and J shed 10 bases, with 8 bases lying between them. Germline-derived CDR1 and CDR2 are MNHEY and SMNVEV (reference sequence). This CDR3 is 11 amino acids long. The CDR3 reads CASSIQGKLFF. For the CDR3, the DNA is TGTGCCAGCAGTATACAGGGAAAACTGTTTTTT. The entire variable domain, with the rest obtained from reference TRBV27 and TRBJ1-4, is as follows: EAQVTQNPRYLITVTGKKLTVTCSQNMNHEYMSWYRQDPGLGLRQIYYSMNVEVTDKGDVPEGYKVSRKEKRNFPLILESPSPNQTSLYFCASSIQGKLFFGSGTQLSVL.

The rearrangement uses TRBV15 and TRBJ1-2, with 10 nucleotides matching TRBD1. This CDR3 spans 14 amino acids. CDR1 and CDR2 from the germline V gene are LNHNV and YYDKDF (reference sequence). The ends lost 1 base at V and 7 bases at J; junction bases unmatched: 3. The chain's CDR3 is CATSRGTGGSGYTF. The DNA for the CDR3 is TGTGCCACCAGCAGAGGGACAGGGGGTAGTGGCTACACCTTC.

The chain has TRBV30 and TRBJ1-2; D might be TRBD1 (5 bases). The CDR3 extends over 12 amino acids. Between the trimmed V and J ends, which lost 7 bases and 7 bases, there was a span of 16 bases. Germline assignment: CDR1 GTSNPN and CDR2 SVGIG (reference sequence). This CDR3 reads CAFTPGQRGYTF. CDR3 sequence (DNA): TGTGCCTTTACACCTGGACAACGTGGCTACACCTTC.

V gene TRBV5-4 combines with J gene TRBJ2-1; TRBD1 might be the D (5 bases). Trimming took off 7 bases at V and 9 bases at J, with 23 bases between the two ends. The CDR3 totals 15 residues. Germline lookup yields CDR1 SGHNT and CDR2 YYREEE (reference sequence). The CDR3 nucleotides read TGTGCCAGCTTTTCTGCACGAGGTGGTCAGGGTGAGCAGTTCTTC. Its protein is CASFSARGGQGEQFF. The full variable domain, with the rest looked up from reference TRBV5-4 and TRBJ2-1, is ETGVTQSPTHLIKTRGQQVTLRCSSQSGHNTVSWYQQALGQGPQFIFQYYREEENGRGNFPPRFSGLQFPNYSSELNVNALELDDSALYLCASFSARGGQGEQFFGPGTRLTVL.

The rearrangement joins TRBV7-7 to TRBJ2-5; 8 nucleotides match TRBD2. Germline V lookup: CDR1 SSHAT, CDR2 FNYEAQ (reference sequence). V lost 5 bases to trimming and J lost 2 bases; unmatched junction nucleotides: 16. The CDR3 sequence is 18 residues long. The CDR3 loop reads CASSPSRASGGLQETQYF. The CDR3 nucleotides read TGTGCCAGCAGCCCCTCTAGGGCCAGCGGGGGCCTTCAAGAGACCCAGTACTTC.